This TCR beta chain was documented in a study of a mutant IDH1 vaccine in newly diagnosed glioma. On the study more broadly: Former treatment meant radiotherapy, temozolomide, or both; the majority had gotten both.

Germline CDR1 is LNHNV and CDR2 is YYDKDF (reference sequence). This CDR3 is 17 amino acids long. V was pared by 0 bases and J by 6 bases, with 12 bases of the junction left unmatched. Clones were read by immunoSEQ multiplex PCR, and TCRdb kept only the in-frame ones, dropping some. This sample has 100,000 to 150,000 clones, with roughly 78% found just once. Turning to this clone: Its antigen is undetermined.

This sample's time point: week 11, during vaccination. Doses consisted of 300 ug of mutant IDH1 20-mer peptide each, paired with topical imiquimod. Astrocytomas found in donors were new, WHO grade 3 or 4, IDH1-mutant and ATRX-lost. The genes are TRBV15 and TRBJ2-7; 9 nucleotides line up with TRBD2. The receptor's source is a man aged 35 to 55 with glioma. The sample here was PBMCs, taken from a glioma patient whose treatment included an IDH1 peptide vaccine. CDR3 sequence: CATSRDGSGGRGPEQYF. The CDR3 nucleotides read TGTGCCACCAGCAGAGATGGCTCTGGCGGGAGGGGTCCCGAGCAGTACTTC.